This T cell receptor beta chain was recovered during a study of Ad26.COV2.S vaccination and SARS-CoV-2 variants (dated by TCRdb to the early 2020s). Background for the entire study: TCRbeta repertoire sequencing was used to assess the specificity and breadth of SARS-CoV-2-reactive T cell receptors after Ad26.COV2.S vaccination. A total of some 30 samples were included in the TCR-sequenced set, comprising roughly 20 Ad26.COV2.S vaccine recipients, 5 placebo recipients and 8 SARS-CoV-2 convalescent individuals.

The trim is 2 bases for V and 5 bases for J, with a gap of 9 bases between the germline ends. The CDR3 goes from the cysteine to the phenylalanine over 13 residues. Just CDR3 DNA is preserved here, 39 bases in frame from base 1. Based on the germline V gene, the CDR1 and CDR2 sequences are SGHTA and FQGTGA. The immunoSEQ Assay was the method used to sequence TCRbeta CDR3 regions. After extraction, genomic DNA underwent amplification by bias-controlled multiplex PCR, followed by high-throughput sequencing. The source study handled its data this way. To quantify the absolute abundance of every unique TCRbeta CDR3 region, sequences were collapsed and filtered. T cell fraction was estimated by normalization of TCRbeta template counts to usable DNA, with usable DNA being measured through amplification of reference genes present in all nucleated cells. Repertoire TCRs were annotated as SARS-CoV-2-specific when V gene, CDR3 amino acid sequence and J gene were exactly matched to a known reactive TCR set. The reference SARS-CoV-2 TCR set was derived from MIRA and filtered for enrichment in COVID-19-positive ImmuneCODE repertoires, a step that removed public or cross-reactive TCRs. Drawing on the MIRA antigens, annotated TCRs were analysed further at the level of specific ORF or position within ORF. Depth was the summed frequency of annotated unique rearrangements, while breadth was defined as annotated unique rearrangements over total unique productive rearrangements. TCR breadth was compared between groups using two-sided Wilcoxon rank-sum tests. Not all clones reach the TCRdb copy of this immuneACCESS table, which keeps in-frame sequences only. Checked studies attribute under half of the gap to unresolved V genes and leave the rest unexplained. From that table come the V and J calls and clone size; the DNA was used to work out D and trimming. A total of 85,000 to 95,000 clones appear in this sample, 82% of them only once. Clones ranked in the top ten supply about 16% of the sample.

This clone was recorded once. Its target antigen remains unknown. The sample holds no much larger clone one base away, and base qualities are not on file. What this sample's time point label stands for: individuals recovered from natural SARS-CoV-2 infection. General conclusions and limits of the study: Compared with placebo recipients, Ad26.COV2.S recipients showed higher spike-specific TCR breadth (P = 0.0014). After vaccination, substantial breadth of spike-specific CD8+ and CD4+ T cell responses was reported. The authors noted that total T cell responses may have been underestimated by the TCR breadth and depth analyses. Vaccine and placebo recipients had comparable non-spike TCR breadth, which fits with the vaccine containing only spike.

The rearrangement joined TRBV7-3 to TRBJ2-5; matching of 6 bases hints at TRBD2 as the D gene. This receptor was identified in a human donor who had recovered from COVID-19. The sample here was peripheral blood, taken after recovery from COVID-19. The DNA sequence is TGTGCCAGCAGCTTATGGGGGGAGGAGACCCAGTACTTC. Its product reads: CASSLWGEETQYF.